This TCR beta chain stems from a study of T cell repertoires in cytomegalovirus infection. At the level of the study: Recently described HLA-C-restricted plus well-studied HLA-B-restricted CMV epitopes were used. A matching HLA type, together with CMV infection, was signaled by public TCR beta signatures.

MiXCR was run by TCRdb on the reads, yielding one entry per CDR3 protein. The repertoire holds 830,000 or so distinct CDR3 sequences, with around a third as singletons. Whole-study findings and limits: Based on cumulative public TCR beta family frequency, carriers of CMV plus the relevant HLA were identified. What dominated the ex vivo response were HLA-C-restricted CMV-specific TCR beta clonotypes.

Per germline, CDR1 SGHVS and CDR2 FQNEAQ. The ends were cut back, 5 bases at V and 0 bases at J, with 11 bases in the middle. CDR3 length: 14 residues. About this clonotype: Antigen unknown.

The chain recombines TRBV7-8 with TRBJ2-7, with D unclear. This TCR came from a human donor in good health (CMV status not recorded). Some clones in this sample may be carry-over from other donors' samples. This sample comprised cultured CD8+ T cells from PBMCs, obtained from culture after CMV antigen stimulation. In DNA form, the CDR3 reads TGTGCCAGCAGCCCGACCCCGAGCTCCTACGAGCAGTACGTC. This codes for CASSPTPSSYEQYV.